The clone carrying this T cell receptor beta chain was counted a few times. The template was total RNA from unfractionated whole blood. The sample originates from a study of human T cells and chemical hapten exposure. In the authors' workflow: Samples held a median of 95,638 TCRs, range 23,224–690,600. TCRdb re-analysed the 5' RACE reads in MiXCR, keeping a single row per CDR3 protein. V and J calls and clone size were set by TCRdb, not the authors. This table has 110,000 or so distinct CDR3 sequences, around a fifth appearing once. The clonotype was recovered from a human donor in good health.

The CDR3 sequence is CASSSGIPNGYTF. CDR3 coding DNA: TGTGCCAGCAGTTCAGGAATACCGAATGGCTACACCTTC. The gene calls are TRBV6-5 and TRBJ1-2; unclear D gene. CDR3 size: 13 residues. V lost 4 bases and J 6 bases, leaving 12 bases between the germline ends. Germline V lookup: CDR1 MNHEY, CDR2 SVGAGI.